This TCR beta chain stems from a study of T cells in Graves' hyperthyroidism and ophthalmopathy. This clonotype was picked up a small number of times. Its antigen is still unknown. CDR3 length equals 16 residues. Germline V gene data show CDR1 as SQVTM and CDR2 as ANQGSEA. With 7 bases clipped from V and 6 bases from J, the junction kept 16 bases outside the gene matches. Notes on the study in general: Most thyroid clonotypes with frequency above 0.001 were detected in blood.

Amplified TCR beta CDR3 regions derived from RNA transcripts. The TCR CDR3 first-round RT-PCR relied on the HTBI primer set. TCRdb passed the multiplex PCR reads through MiXCR, listing each CDR3 protein once. The data show 490,000 or so distinct CDR3 sequences, just under 20% seen once. The source material was blood. The gene calls are TRBV29-1 and TRBJ2-3; 10 bases agree with TRBD2. The TCR originated in a man aged 35 to 55 with Graves' ophthalmopathy. CDR3 DNA: TGCAGCGCCGGGGGAAGCGGGAGGGCTTCATGGGATACGCAGTATTTT. Translation gives CSAGGSGRASWDTQYF.